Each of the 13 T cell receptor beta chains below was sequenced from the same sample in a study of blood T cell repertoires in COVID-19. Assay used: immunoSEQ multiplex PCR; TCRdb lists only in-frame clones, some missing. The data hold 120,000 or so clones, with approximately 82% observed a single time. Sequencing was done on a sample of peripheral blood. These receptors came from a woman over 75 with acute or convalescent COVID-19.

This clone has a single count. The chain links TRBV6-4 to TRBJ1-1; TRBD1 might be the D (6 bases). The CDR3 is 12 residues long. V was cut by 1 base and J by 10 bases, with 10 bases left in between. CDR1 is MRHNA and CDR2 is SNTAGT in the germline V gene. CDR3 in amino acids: CASSDFGGRAFF. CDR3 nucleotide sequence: TGTGCCAGCAGTGACTTCGGGGGGCGAGCTTTCTTT.

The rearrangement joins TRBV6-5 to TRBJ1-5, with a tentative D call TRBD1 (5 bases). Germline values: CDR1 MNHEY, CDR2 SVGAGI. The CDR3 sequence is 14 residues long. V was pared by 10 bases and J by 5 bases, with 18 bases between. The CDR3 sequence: CATKKGFVDQPQHF. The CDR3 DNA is TGTGCCACGAAAAAGGGGTTTGTGGATCAGCCCCAGCATTTT.

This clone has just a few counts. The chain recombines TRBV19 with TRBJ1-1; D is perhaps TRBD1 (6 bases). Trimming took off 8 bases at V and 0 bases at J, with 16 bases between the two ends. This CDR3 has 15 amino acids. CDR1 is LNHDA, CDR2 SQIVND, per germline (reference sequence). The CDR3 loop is CASCVAGDMNTEAFF. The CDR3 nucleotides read TGTGCCAGTTGTGTGGCAGGGGACATGAACACTGAAGCTTTCTTT.

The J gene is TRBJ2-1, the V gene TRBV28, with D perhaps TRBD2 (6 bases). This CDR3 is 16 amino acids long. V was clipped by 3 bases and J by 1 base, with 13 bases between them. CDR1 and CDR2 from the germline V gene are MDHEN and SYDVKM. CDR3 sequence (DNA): TGTGCCAGCAGTTTCGGCGGGATTTGGTCCTACAATGAGCAGTTCTTC. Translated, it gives CASSFGGIWSYNEQFF.

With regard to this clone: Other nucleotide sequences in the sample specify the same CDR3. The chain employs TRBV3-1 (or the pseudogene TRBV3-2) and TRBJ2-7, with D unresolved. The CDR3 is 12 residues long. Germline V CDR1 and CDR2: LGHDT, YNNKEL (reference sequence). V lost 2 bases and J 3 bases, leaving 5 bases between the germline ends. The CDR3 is CASSQTVYEQYF. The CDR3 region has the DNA TGTGCCAGCAGCCAAACGGTCTACGAGCAGTACTTC.

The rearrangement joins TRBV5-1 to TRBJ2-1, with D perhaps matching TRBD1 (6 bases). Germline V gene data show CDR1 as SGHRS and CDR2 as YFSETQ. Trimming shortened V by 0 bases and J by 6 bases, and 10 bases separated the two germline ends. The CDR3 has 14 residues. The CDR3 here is CASSLVGRGNEQFF. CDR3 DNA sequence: TGCGCCAGCAGCTTGGTGGGCAGGGGCAATGAGCAGTTCTTC.

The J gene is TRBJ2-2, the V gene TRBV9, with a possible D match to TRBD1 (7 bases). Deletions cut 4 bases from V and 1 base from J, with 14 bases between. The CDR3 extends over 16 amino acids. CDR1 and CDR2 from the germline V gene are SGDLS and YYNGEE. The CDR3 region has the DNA TGTGCCAGCAGCCGGGGCAGGGGGGAGAACACCGGGGAGCTGTTTTTT. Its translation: CASSRGRGENTGELFF.

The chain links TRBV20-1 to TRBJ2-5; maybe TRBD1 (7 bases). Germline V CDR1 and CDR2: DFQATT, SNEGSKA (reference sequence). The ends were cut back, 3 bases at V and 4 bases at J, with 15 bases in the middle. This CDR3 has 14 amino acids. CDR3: CSASPDRRGETQYF. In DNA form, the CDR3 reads TGCAGTGCTAGTCCGGACAGGCGGGGAGAGACCCAGTACTTC.

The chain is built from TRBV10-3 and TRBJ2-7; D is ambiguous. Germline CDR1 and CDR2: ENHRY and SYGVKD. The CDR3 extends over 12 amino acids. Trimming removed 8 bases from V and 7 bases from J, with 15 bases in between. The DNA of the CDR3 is TGTGCCATCGGCTTGGCAATCGGGGAGCAGTACTTC. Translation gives CAIGLAIGEQYF.

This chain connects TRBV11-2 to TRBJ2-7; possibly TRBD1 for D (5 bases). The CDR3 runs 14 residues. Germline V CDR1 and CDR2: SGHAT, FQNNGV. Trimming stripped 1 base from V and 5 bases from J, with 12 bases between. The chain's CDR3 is CASSLGPGNHEQYF. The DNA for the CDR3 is TGTGCCAGCAGCTTAGGTCCAGGGAACCACGAGCAGTACTTC. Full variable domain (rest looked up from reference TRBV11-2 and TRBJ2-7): EAGVAQSPRYKIIEKRQSVAFWCNPISGHATLYWYQQILGQGPKLLIQFQNNGVVDDSQLPKDRFSAERLKGVDSTLKIQPAKLEDSAVYLCASSLGPGNHEQYFGPGTRLTVT.

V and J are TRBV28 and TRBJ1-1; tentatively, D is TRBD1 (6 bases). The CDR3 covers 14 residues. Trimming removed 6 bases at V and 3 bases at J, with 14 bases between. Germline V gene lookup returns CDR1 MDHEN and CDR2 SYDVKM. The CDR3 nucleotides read TGTGCCAGCAGATCTCTACAGGGTCACACTGAAGCTTTCTTT. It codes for CASRSLQGHTEAFF.

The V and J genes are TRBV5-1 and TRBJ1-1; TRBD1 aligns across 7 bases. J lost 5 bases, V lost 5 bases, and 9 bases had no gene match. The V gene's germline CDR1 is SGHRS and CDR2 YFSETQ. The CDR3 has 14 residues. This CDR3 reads CASRWGQSETEAFF. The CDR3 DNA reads TGCGCCAGCAGATGGGGACAGAGTGAAACTGAAGCTTTCTTT.

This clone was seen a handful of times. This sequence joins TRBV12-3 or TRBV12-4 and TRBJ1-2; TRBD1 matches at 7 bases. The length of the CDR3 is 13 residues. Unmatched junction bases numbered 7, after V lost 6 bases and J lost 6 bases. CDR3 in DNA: TGTGCCAGCAGAAAGACAGGGTCGCATGGCTACACCTTC. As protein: CASRKTGSHGYTF.